This paragraph covers one TCR beta chain sequence. Germline-derived CDR1 and CDR2 are SEHNR and FQNEAQ (reference sequence). The CDR3 contains 11 residues. Trimming left V 5 bases short and J 6 bases short, with 8 bases between. Original data processing: Amplified reference gene primers provided the basis for estimating nucleated cell counts. Generated by immunoSEQ multiplex PCR, the TCRdb table keeps only in-frame clones and is missing some. Clonal size and the V and J genes are those of that table, whereas D and trimming came from the DNA. Among under 110,000 clones, roughly 92% were seen once, and the ten largest hold less than 7.5%. The data are from a study of blood T cell repertoires in COVID-19. Across the whole study: There were acute and convalescent COVID-19 samples, and they came from the United States, Italy and Spain. Sources were T cells, B-cell-depleted T cells, or PBMCs; the material itself was cDNA or gDNA.

Sample: peripheral blood. This clonotype originated in a man between 50 and 59 years old with active COVID-19. The rearrangement links TRBV7-9 to TRBJ2-7; D is undetermined. CDR3 amino acids: CASSGDGEQYF. CDR3 DNA: TGTGCCAGCAGCGGAGACGGCGAGCAGTACTTC.